This TCR beta chain was identified during a study of T cell changes during pregnancy in multiple sclerosis. Germline values: CDR1 SGHRS, CDR2 YFSETQ. The CDR3 consists of 16 residues. The trim removed 4 bases at V and 3 bases at J, leaving 11 bases unmatched. The method was immunoSEQ multiplex PCR; TCRdb's version includes in-frame clones alone and lacks a portion of them. The sample shows fewer than 140,000 clones, about 90% of them seen only once. The chain is built from TRBV5-1 and TRBJ2-3; 7 bases align to TRBD1. The material sequenced was peripheral blood, taken after pregnancy. The source of this sequence is a female donor with multiple sclerosis, enrolled in a pregnancy study. The CDR3: CASSVTGTLPTDTQYF. The CDR3 region has the DNA TGCGCCAGCAGCGTGACAGGGACACTCCCAACAGATACGCAGTATTTT.